The present entry profiles one T cell receptor (beta chain) with its context. These data are taken from a study of blood T cell repertoires in COVID-19. Study-level information: PBMCs, B-cell-depleted T cells, or T cells provided the cDNA or gDNA that made up the material.

The CDR3 runs to 13 residues. Deletions cut 6 bases from V and 2 bases from J, with 11 bases between. Produced via immunoSEQ multiplex PCR; TCRdb's table is partial and in-frame only. The repertoire has a few hundred thousand clones, around nine tenths of them found once; the top ten carry 1.2% to 1.5%. The receptor comes from a woman aged 18 to 35 who had been exposed to COVID-19. Sample: PBMCs or T cells enriched from blood (not recorded which). The chain is built from TRBV12-3 or TRBV12-4 and TRBJ2-7; D may be TRBD2 (6 bases). CDR3 amino acids: CASRIGGAYEQYF. CDR3 DNA sequence: TGTGCCAGCAGGATTGGAGGGGCCTACGAGCAGTACTTC.